The T cell receptor (beta chain) under discussion was sequenced for a study of blood T cell repertoires in COVID-19. Overall study: T cells, B-cell-depleted T cells, or PBMCs supplied cDNA or gDNA.

In the authors' workflow: Nucleated cell counts were estimated from reference gene primer amplification. Clones were sequenced by immunoSEQ multiplex PCR, and TCRdb holds only the in-frame ones, with some missing. That table supplies the V and J calls and clone size; D and trimming were determined from the DNA. The sample holds approximately 300,000 clones, roughly nine tenths seen once. This clone was picked up one time. The sample was peripheral blood. This TCR was recovered from a young man who had recovered from COVID-19.

CDR3 loop: CASSYEGGPNEQFF. CDR3 DNA: TGTGCCAGCAGTTACGAGGGCGGGCCAAATGAGCAGTTCTTC. The genes are TRBV6-2 or TRBV6-3 and TRBJ2-1; a weak D match, TRBD2 (5 bases). Germline assignment: CDR1 MNHEY and CDR2 SVGEGT. CDR3 size: 14 residues. V lost 2 bases to trimming and J lost 7 bases, with 12 bases between them.